This T cell receptor (beta chain) was identified in a study of memory CD4+ T cells and cytomegalovirus serostatus. In regard to this clone: Its antigen is still unknown.

Assay used: immunoSEQ multiplex PCR; TCRdb lists only in-frame clones, some missing. The sample has about 92,000 clones, about 80% seen once. The sort gate was single viable CD3+CD4+CD8-CD45RO+ cells for memory CD4+ T cells. Positive selection with CD4 microbeads enriched total CD4+ T cells. There are 11 residues in the CDR3. Trimming cost V 7 bases and J 3 bases, with 7 bases left between them. Germline values: CDR1 MDHEN, CDR2 SYDVKM. Overall study results and limits: The CMV-associated TCR signature appears largely within the CD4+ memory repertoire. Median bootstrapped AUC for CMV status was around 0.96 originally, approximately 0.93 US-trained.

Sequences were obtained from memory CD4+ T cells from blood. This TCR was sampled from an adult in good health and CMV-seropositive. V is TRBV28 and J is TRBJ2-7, with TRBD2 as a possible D gene (5 bases). CDR3 coding DNA: TGTGCCAGCAAGAGGGACTACGAGCAGTACTTC. This translates into CASKRDYEQYF.